The 20 T cell receptor beta chains reported below all come from one sample, sequenced in a study of blood T cell repertoires in COVID-19. Assay used: immunoSEQ multiplex PCR; TCRdb lists only in-frame clones, some missing. The table has approximately 83,000 clones, about 76% seen once; the top ten hold roughly a tenth. What was sequenced was peripheral blood. All receptors derive from a woman older than 75 with acute or convalescent COVID-19.

J is TRBJ1-3 and V is TRBV5-1; 11 nucleotides align to TRBD1. The CDR3 totals 17 residues. The V gene's germline CDR1 is SGHRS and CDR2 YFSETQ. The junction had 5 bases not matched to a gene; V was cut back by 0 bases and J by 3 bases. The CDR3 loop reads CASSLDGQGAGGNTIYF. DNA of the CDR3: TGCGCCAGCAGCTTGGACGGACAGGGGGCGGGTGGAAACACCATATATTTT.

V usage is TRBV28 and J usage is TRBJ1-1; TRBD1 is a possible D gene (6 bases). The V gene lost 4 bases and the J gene lost 10 bases, with 16 bases spanning the gap. CDR3 length: 13 amino acids. From germline, CDR1 is MDHEN and CDR2 SYDVKM. The CDR3 sequence: CASSSPGGRGAFF. For the CDR3, the DNA is TGTGCCAGCAGTTCTCCGGGGGGGCGCGGAGCTTTCTTT.

The V call is TRBV4-3, the J call TRBJ2-7; no clear D. The CDR3 totals 13 residues. V was trimmed by 1 base and J by 6 bases, leaving 10 bases between them. Per germline, CDR1 LGHNA and CDR2 YSLEER. CDR3 sequence reads: CASSQGVLGEQYF. As DNA, the CDR3 is TGCGCCAGCAGCCAAGGAGTGCTAGGCGAGCAGTACTTC.

The V call is TRBV7-2, the J call TRBJ1-2, with D maybe TRBD1 (5 bases). V lost 8 bases, J lost 0 bases, and 16 bases lay in between. The germline V gene encodes CDR1 SGHTA and CDR2 FQGNSA. This CDR3 has 15 amino acids. In DNA form, the CDR3 reads TGTGCCAGCCACCCCGGGGGGGGAGCTAACTATGGCTACACCTTC. Translation: CASHPGGGANYGYTF.

The chain combines TRBV11-2 with TRBJ2-5; 11 bases match TRBD2. Germline V gives CDR1 SGHAT, CDR2 FQNNGV. The ends lost 3 bases at V and 6 bases at J; junction bases unmatched: 6. The CDR3 is made up of 15 amino acids. The CDR3 nucleotides read TGTGCCAGCAGCTTCCATAGCGGGGGGGCGAAGACCCAGTACTTC. It codes for CASSFHSGGAKTQYF.

For this clone: Just one base apart from a much larger clone, this may be a read error. The V and J genes are TRBV6-6 and TRBJ2-7; TRBD1 matches 7 bases. In germline, CDR1 is MNHNY, CDR2 SVGAGI (reference sequence). The trim removed 6 bases at V and 2 bases at J, leaving 4 bases unmatched. The CDR3 loop spans 13 amino acids. The CDR3 DNA sequence: TGTGCCAGCAGCCCGGGACAGACCTACGAGCAGTACTTC. Translated, it gives CASSPGQTYEQYF.

J is TRBJ2-4 and V is TRBV10-3, with D possibly TRBD1 on 6 matching bases. The CDR3 length is 14 residues. Germline CDR1 reads ENHRY; CDR2 reads SYGVKD. V shed 10 bases and J shed 1 base, with 14 bases lying between them. This chain's CDR3 is CATRPDSAKNIQYF. Here the CDR3 DNA reads TGTGCCACCCGCCCGGACAGTGCCAAAAACATTCAGTACTTC.

This chain links TRBV4-3 with TRBJ1-1, with 7 bases identical to TRBD1. The CDR3 consists of 17 residues. V lost 1 base to trimming and J lost 4 bases; unmatched junction nucleotides: 12. CDR1 and CDR2 from the germline V gene are LGHNA and YSLEER. The CDR3 coding sequence is TGCGCCAGCAGCCAAGGACCAAGTCGGACAGGCGGCACTGAAGCTTTCTTT. Translation: CASSQGPSRTGGTEAFF.

The chain couples TRBV7-2 to TRBJ2-7, with D maybe TRBD2 (6 bases). CDR1 SGHTA and CDR2 FQGNSA come from the germline V gene. V was shortened by 1 base and J by 3 bases, with 16 bases between the two germline ends. The CDR3 has 16 amino acids. CDR3 sequence reads: CASSLGNGLSNYEQYF. CDR3 nucleotides: TGTGCCAGCAGCTTAGGGAATGGACTATCTAACTACGAGCAGTACTTC.

This clone was detected many times. CDR3 DNA: TGCGCCAGCAGCCAAGGGGCCTCGTACCCTACCTACGAGCAGTACTTC. Translation: CASSQGASYPTYEQYF. The chain has TRBV4-3 and TRBJ2-7; D call uncertain. CDR1 LGHNA and CDR2 YSLEER come from the germline V gene. V was trimmed by 1 base and J by 2 bases, leaving 15 bases between them. The CDR3 extends over 16 amino acids.

The V and J genes are TRBV30 and TRBJ2-7, with TRBD1 matching over 9 bases. The CDR3 extends over 11 amino acids. Germline V CDR1 and CDR2: GTSNPN, SVGIG (reference sequence). V lost 5 bases and J lost 7; bases outside the gene matches: 3. The CDR3 coding sequence is TGTGCCTGGGGGACAGGGTGGGAGCAGTACTTC. Its translation: CAWGTGWEQYF.

V usage is TRBV6-5 and J usage is TRBJ1-2, with TRBD1 matching 9 bases. CDR1 is MNHEY and CDR2 is SVGAGI in the germline V gene. The CDR3 runs 14 residues. The trim removed 7 bases at V and 2 bases at J, leaving 5 bases unmatched. CDR3 in amino acids: CASTRTGANYGYTF. The CDR3 DNA reads TGTGCCAGCACTCGGACAGGGGCGAACTATGGCTACACCTTC.

The genes are TRBV4-2 and TRBJ2-1; TRBD2 matches at 13 bases. CDR1 is LGHNA, CDR2 YNFKEQ, per germline. V lost 1 base, J lost 0 bases, and 6 bases stayed unmatched. The CDR3 extends over 19 amino acids. The CDR3 DNA is TGTGCCAGCAGCCAAGTCGGGACTAGCGGGAAGGGCTCCTACAATGAGCAGTTCTTC. Its translation is CASSQVGTSGKGSYNEQFF.

The rearrangement links TRBV5-1 to TRBJ2-3, with no clear D. Germline V lookup: CDR1 SGHRS, CDR2 YFSETQ. V was trimmed by 0 bases and J by 3 bases, leaving 5 bases between them. This CDR3 is built from 13 residues. CDR3 DNA: TGCGCCAGCAGCTTGGCCGGGACAGATACGCAGTATTTT. Protein product: CASSLAGTDTQYF.

This chain uses TRBV3-1 (or the pseudogene TRBV3-2) with TRBJ1-2; TRBD1 aligns across 7 bases. The ends lost 2 bases at V and 6 bases at J; junction bases unmatched: 3. The V gene's germline CDR1 is LGHDT and CDR2 YNNKEL (reference sequence). This CDR3 comprises 13 residues. CDR3 coding DNA: TGTGCCAGCAGCCAAAGGGGGCTCGATGGCTACACCTTC. Translated, it gives CASSQRGLDGYTF.

This rearrangement joins TRBV5-3 to TRBJ2-2, with D perhaps matching TRBD2 (6 bases). Being an ORF, TRBV5-3 has a function that is uncertain. Trimming removed 0 bases from V and 1 base from J, with 10 bases in between. The CDR3 runs to 16 residues. Written as DNA, the CDR3 is TGTGCCAGAAGCTTGGATTGTAGCGGGAACACCGGGGAGCTGTTTTTT. Its protein is CARSLDCSGNTGELFF.

The chain employs TRBV3-1 (or the pseudogene TRBV3-2) and TRBJ1-2, with 7 bases identical to TRBD1. Germline V gives CDR1 LGHDT, CDR2 YNNKEL (reference sequence). This CDR3 has 17 residues. V was pared by 3 bases and J by 2 bases, with 12 bases of the junction left unmatched. The CDR3, as DNA: TGTGCCAGCAGCCACCCTCTATACAGGGGCTACAACTATGGCTACACCTTC. This encodes CASSHPLYRGYNYGYTF.

This clone was counted only a few times. The chain is built from TRBV7-2 and TRBJ1-2; TRBD1 matches at 9 bases. Per germline, CDR1 SGHTA and CDR2 FQGNSA. J lost 8 bases, V lost 3 bases, and 7 bases had no gene match. The CDR3 runs to 14 residues. The CDR3 sequence is CASSFGTGSGGYTF. As DNA, the CDR3 is TGTGCCAGCAGCTTCGGGACAGGGTCGGGCGGCTACACCTTC.

This clone showed up just a few times. The J gene is TRBJ1-2, the V gene TRBV9; unclear D gene. CDR1 is SGDLS and CDR2 is YYNGEE in the germline V gene. V was cut by 4 bases and J by 8 bases, with 15 bases left in between. This CDR3 contains 13 residues. The CDR3 spells CASSPSSGSGYTF. The CDR3, as DNA: TGTGCCAGCAGCCCTAGCTCAGGCTCGGGCTACACCTTC.

This clone was counted once. V usage is TRBV4-2 and J usage is TRBJ2-3; 9 nucleotides line up with TRBD2. The CDR3 extends over 15 amino acids. Losses at the gene ends were 9 bases for V and 0 bases for J; bases not matched to a gene: 7. Germline CDR1 and CDR2: LGHNA and YNFKEQ. The CDR3 nucleotides are TGTGCCAGTAGGGCCACTAGCGGGAGCACAGATACGCAGTATTTT. Amino acid sequence: CASRATSGSTDTQYF.